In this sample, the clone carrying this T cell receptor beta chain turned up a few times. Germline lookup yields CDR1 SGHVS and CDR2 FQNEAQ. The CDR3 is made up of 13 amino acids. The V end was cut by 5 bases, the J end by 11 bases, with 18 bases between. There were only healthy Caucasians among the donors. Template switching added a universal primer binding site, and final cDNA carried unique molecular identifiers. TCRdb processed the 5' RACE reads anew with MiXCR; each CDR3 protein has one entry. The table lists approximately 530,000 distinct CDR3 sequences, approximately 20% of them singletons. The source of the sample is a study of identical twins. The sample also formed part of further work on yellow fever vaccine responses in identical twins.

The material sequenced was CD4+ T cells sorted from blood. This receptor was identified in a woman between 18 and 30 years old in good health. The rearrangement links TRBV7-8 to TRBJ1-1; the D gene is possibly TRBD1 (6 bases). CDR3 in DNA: TGTGCCAGCAGCCCGGAAGGGGGGTCTGGGGCTTTCTTT. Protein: CASSPEGGSGAFF.